This TCR beta chain was recovered during a study of blood T cells in healthy people across ages. Notes on the study in general: Because donor CMV status was unknown, expanded clonotype changes were possibly confounded.

A J-beta primer mix and a sample-barcoded 5' primer were used in a second PCR of about 6 to 12 cycles. TCRdb re-derived calls from the 5' RACE reads in MiXCR, one entry per CDR3 protein. Here the sample spans some 1.4 million distinct CDR3 sequences, roughly 45% being singletons. As for this clonotype: Antigen specificity is unknown.

This CDR3 spans 15 amino acids. The V and J ends lost 6 bases and 4 bases respectively, with 18 bases between them. The people who gave samples were healthy Caucasians from Russia, aged roughly 6 to 100. The chain couples TRBV12-3 or TRBV12-4 to TRBJ1-2; possibly TRBD1 for D (6 bases). The origin of this receptor is a woman in her late teens or twenties in good health. Sequenced material: blood. Here the CDR3 DNA reads TGTGCCAGCAGCCCGACAGGTCCTCCAACCTATGGCTACACCTTC. Protein sequence: CASSPTGPPTYGYTF.